The rows below give T cell receptor beta chains drawn from one sample of a study of T cell responses to AZD1222 COVID-19 vaccine. Some clones are missing from TCRdb's copy, which holds only in-frame ones; the method was immunoSEQ multiplex PCR. Of fewer than 85,000 clones in the sample, about 87% were seen once. Material: peripheral blood, obtained on day 0 of AZD1222 vaccination. The receptors stem from an adult in good health. CDR3s include the opening cysteine and the closing phenylalanine or tryptophan. The order of the fields is V gene, D gene, clone size, J gene, CDR3 protein, CDR3 DNA. A D gene is named only where the DNA matches it firmly. Clone sizes are given selectively: once, few, many, or a class where the clone is expanded.

>TRBV7-9|NA|once|TRBJ2-1
CASSPSEEANNEQFF
TGTGCCAGCAGCCCTAGCGAGGAAGCCAACAATGAGCAGTTCTTC
>TRBV27|NA|NA|TRBJ2-1
CASSFLRVHNEQFF
TGTGCCAGCAGTTTCCTGAGGGTTCACAATGAGCAGTTCTTC
>TRBV9|NA|NA|TRBJ2-7
CASSVSGNPYEQYF
TGTGCCAGCAGCGTATCCGGGAATCCCTACGAGCAGTACTTC
>TRBV12-3/TRBV12-4|NA|NA|TRBJ1-1
CASSYYRTEAFF
TGTGCCAGCAGCTATTACCGAACTGAAGCTTTCTTT
>TRBV6-5|NA|NA|TRBJ2-7
CASRMTGRVYEQYF
TGTGCCAGCAGGATGACAGGGAGGGTCTACGAGCAGTACTTC
>TRBV7-9|TRBD2|NA|TRBJ2-7
CASSWWGGLDSYEQYF
TGTGCCAGCAGCTGGTGGGGGGGACTGGACTCCTACGAGCAGTACTTC
>TRBV6-1|TRBD2|medium-sized|TRBJ2-5
CASSELAGGPETQYF
TGTGCCAGCAGTGAACTAGCGGGAGGGCCGGAGACCCAGTACTTC
>TRBV7-8|NA|few|TRBJ1-5
CASSLTRDQPQHF
TGTGCCAGCAGCTTAACTAGGGATCAGCCCCAGCATTTT
>TRBV7-2|NA|NA|TRBJ1-1
CASSSRQAAEAFF
TGTGCCAGCAGCTCCCGACAGGCCGCTGAAGCTTTCTTT
>TRBV6-7|TRBD2|NA|TRBJ2-3
CASSRVAGEGDTQYF
TGTGCCAGCAGTAGAGTAGCGGGAGAGGGAGATACGCAGTATTTT
>TRBV4-1|TRBD1|NA|TRBJ2-7
CASSQWDRDYEQYF
TGCGCCAGCAGCCAATGGGACAGGGACTACGAGCAGTACTTC
>TRBV24-1|NA|NA|TRBJ1-3
CATSDPRGSGNTIYF
TGTGCCACCAGTGACCCCAGGGGTTCTGGAAACACCATATATTTT
>TRBV9|TRBD2|NA|TRBJ2-5
CASSVGSGGIQETQYF
TGTGCCAGCAGCGTAGGTAGCGGGGGAATCCAAGAGACCCAGTACTTC
>TRBV5-1|NA|NA|TRBJ2-7
CASSLGRAYEQYF
TGCGCCAGCAGCTTGGGCAGGGCCTACGAGCAGTACTTC
>TRBV6-5|NA|NA|TRBJ1-2
CASSPSGVWGYTF
TGTGCCAGCAGTCCAAGCGGGGTATGGGGCTACACCTTC
>TRBV29-1|TRBD1|NA|TRBJ2-1
CSAVHRGDEQFF
TGCAGCGCCGTTCACAGGGGCGATGAGCAGTTCTTC
>TRBV6-5|TRBD1|NA|TRBJ1-2
CASSSPGQGISAGYTF
TGTGCCAGCAGTTCGCCGGGACAGGGGATATCCGCTGGCTACACCTTC
>TRBV4-1|TRBD1|NA|TRBJ1-1
CASSQENLQDRGFNTEAFF
TGCGCCAGCAGCCAAGAAAATCTGCAGGACAGGGGATTCAACACTGAAGCTTTCTTT
>TRBV3-1/TRBV3-2|NA|NA|TRBJ2-5
CASSQDYNQETQYF
TGTGCCAGCAGCCAAGATTACAACCAAGAGACCCAGTACTTC
>TRBV6-1|NA|NA|TRBJ1-5
CASSDRYQPQHF
TGTGCCAGCAGTGATAGATATCAGCCCCAGCATTTT
>TRBV20-1|NA|NA|TRBJ1-2
CSASIPVGWANYGYTF
TGCAGTGCTAGTATACCTGTGGGGTGGGCCAACTATGGCTACACCTTC
>TRBV28|NA|once|TRBJ1-2
CASSSDLYGYTF
TGTGCCAGCAGTTCAGACTTGTATGGCTACACCTTC
>TRBV18|TRBD2|NA|TRBJ2-1
CASSPSWTSENEQFF
TGTGCCAGCTCACCCTCCTGGACTAGCGAAAATGAGCAGTTCTTC
>TRBV28|NA|NA|TRBJ2-7
CASKALPGSYEQYF
TGTGCCAGCAAGGCCTTGCCCGGGAGTTACGAGCAGTACTTC
>TRBV9|NA|once|TRBJ1-3
CASSGRSNSGNTIYF
TGTGCCAGCAGCGGGCGTTCCAACTCTGGAAACACCATATATTTT
>TRBV7-3|TRBD2|NA|TRBJ2-2
CASSLNPGGDTGELFF
TGTGCCAGCAGCTTAAACCCGGGAGGGGACACCGGGGAGCTGTTTTTT
>TRBV30|NA|NA|TRBJ1-2
CALQEYYGYTF
TGTGCCTTACAGGAGTACTATGGCTACACCTTC
>TRBV2|NA|NA|TRBJ2-2
CASIWSANTGELFF
TGTGCCAGCATATGGAGCGCGAACACCGGGGAGCTGTTTTTT
>TRBV29-1|NA|once|TRBJ2-7
CSVEQGRYEQYF
TGCAGCGTTGAACAGGGCCGCTACGAGCAGTACTTC
>TRBV5-6|TRBD1|NA|TRBJ2-7
CASSSGTGTGIYEQYF
TGTGCCAGCAGCAGCGGTACCGGGACAGGGATCTACGAGCAGTACTTC
>TRBV3-1/TRBV3-2|NA|NA|TRBJ1-3
CASSQIRGPGNTIYF
TGTGCCAGCAGCCAAATCCGGGGCCCTGGAAACACCATATATTTT
>TRBV7-2|TRBD2|NA|TRBJ2-7
CASSLALGDYRRYEQYF
TGTGCCAGCAGCTTAGCGTTGGGGGACTACCGTCGCTACGAGCAGTACTTC
>TRBV9|NA|NA|TRBJ2-1
CASSVEGGRGEQFF
TGTGCCAGCAGCGTAGAAGGGGGGCGAGGTGAGCAGTTCTTC
>TRBV12-3/TRBV12-4|NA|NA|TRBJ1-2
CASSFRTRGGYTF
TGTGCCAGCAGTTTCAGGACTAGGGGTGGCTACACCTTC
>TRBV6-6|NA|NA|TRBJ2-3
CASSYFRDTQYF
TGTGCCAGCAGTTACTTCCGAGATACGCAGTATTTT
>TRBV4-1|NA|NA|TRBJ2-1
CASSGDQSSYNEQFF
TGCGCCAGCAGCGGTGACCAGAGCTCCTACAATGAGCAGTTCTTC
>TRBV9|NA|NA|TRBJ2-2
CASSVTSANTGELFF
TGTGCCAGCAGCGTTACAAGCGCGAACACCGGGGAGCTGTTTTTT
>TRBV28|TRBD2|NA|TRBJ2-5
CASSTLLAGGGETQYF
TGTGCCAGCAGTACGCTCCTAGCGGGGGGAGGAGAGACCCAGTACTTC
>TRBV18|NA|NA|TRBJ1-3
CASSPPIQSNTIYF
TGTGCCAGCTCTCCCCCCATACAAAGCAACACCATATATTTT
>TRBV5-1|TRBD1|NA|TRBJ1-2
CASRQGADEGYTF
TGCGCCAGCAGACAGGGGGCGGATGAGGGCTACACCTTC
>TRBV28|NA|few|TRBJ1-4
CASSSGLTNEKLFF
TGTGCCAGCAGTTCTGGACTGACTAATGAAAAACTGTTTTTT
>TRBV30|TRBD2|NA|TRBJ2-1
CAWSEGGLAGRNEQFF
TGTGCCTGGAGTGAAGGAGGACTAGCGGGGCGAAATGAGCAGTTCTTC
>TRBV19|TRBD1|NA|TRBJ1-1
CASSIGTGVTEAFF
TGTGCCAGTAGTATCGGGACAGGGGTGACTGAAGCTTTCTTT
>TRBV19|TRBD1|NA|TRBJ1-1
CASSRPGQSNTEAFF
TGTGCCAGTAGCAGACCGGGACAGAGTAACACTGAAGCTTTCTTT
>TRBV4-2|TRBD2|NA|TRBJ2-5
CASSQDPFGGRETQYF
TGTGCCAGCAGCCAAGATCCTTTCGGGGGGAGAGAGACCCAGTACTTC